These 29 T cell receptor beta chains were all obtained from the same sample, sequenced in a study of cytomegalovirus exposure and HLA in healthy donors. Amplification used 60 Vbeta primers and 13 Jbeta primers. Assay: immunoSEQ multiplex PCR; the TCRdb copy retains only in-frame clones and omits some. Of roughly 120,000 clones in the sample, around 77% were seen once. The source material was PBMCs. Every receptor here comes from a woman aged 25 to 45 in good health and CMV-seropositive.

The chain is built from TRBV19 and TRBJ1-4, with a weak D call TRBD1 (6 bases). From germline, CDR1 is LNHDA and CDR2 SQIVND (reference sequence). CDR3 length equals 16 residues. V lost 10 bases and J lost 7, with 25 bases in between. Here the CDR3 DNA reads TGTGCCACCCACCTACAGGGCGCCATTCCGACTGAAAAACTGTTTTTT. Its translation is CATHLQGAIPTEKLFF. Drawing the rest from reference TRBV19 and TRBJ1-4, the complete variable domain is DGGITQSPKYLFRKEGQNVTLSCEQNLNHDAMYWYRQDPGQGLRLIYYSQIVNDFQKGDIAEGYSVSREKKESFPLTVTSAQKNPTAFYLCATHLQGAIPTEKLFFGSGTQLSVL.

This chain links TRBV5-6 with TRBJ1-2, with TRBD1 as a possible D gene (6 bases). CDR1 SGHDT and CDR2 YYEEEE come from the germline V gene. Trimming took 0 bases from V and 5 from J, leaving 14 bases between them. The CDR3 totals 15 residues. The CDR3 sequence: CASSLDRTVDYGYTF. The CDR3 nucleotides read TGTGCCAGCAGCTTGGACCGGACAGTGGATTATGGCTACACCTTC.

The chain combines TRBV27 with TRBJ2-2, with a possible D match to TRBD2 (5 bases). CDR3 length equals 16 residues. From germline, CDR1 is MNHEY and CDR2 SMNVEV (reference sequence). The V and J ends lost 6 bases and 1 base respectively, with 15 bases between them. The CDR3 here is CASRMSSGGNTGELFF. DNA for the CDR3: TGTGCCAGCAGAATGTCGTCAGGAGGGAACACCGGGGAGCTGTTTTTT.

The chain is built from TRBV19 and TRBJ1-6; the D gene is possibly TRBD1 (5 bases). The V end lost 3 bases, the J end lost 10 bases, and 13 bases lay between the germline ends. Looked up from germline, CDR1 is LNHDA and CDR2 is SQIVND (reference sequence). The CDR3 runs 14 residues. The CDR3 here is CASSISQGRSPLHF. In DNA, the CDR3 is TGTGCCAGTAGTATCTCCCAGGGTAGATCACCCCTCCACTTT.

The V gene is TRBV6-6, the J gene TRBJ1-1; D may be TRBD1 (5 bases). Trimming removed 7 bases at V and 2 bases at J, with 14 bases between. The CDR3 is made up of 14 amino acids. Germline-derived CDR1 and CDR2 are MNHNY and SVGAGI (reference sequence). The chain's CDR3 is CASTSRGLNTEAFF. The CDR3 bases are TGTGCCAGCACCTCAAGGGGACTCAACACTGAAGCTTTCTTT.

The chain links TRBV27 to TRBJ1-1, with D perhaps matching TRBD1 (5 bases). The CDR3 is 14 residues long. The V and J ends lost 3 bases and 1 base respectively, with 9 bases between them. Germline V CDR1 and CDR2: MNHEY, SMNVEV (reference sequence). DNA of the CDR3: TGTGCCAGCAGTTTCGGGGGAGGGAACACTGAAGCTTTCTTT. This encodes CASSFGGGNTEAFF.

The chain uses TRBV5-4 and TRBJ2-1, with 9 positions matching TRBD2. Germline lookup yields CDR1 SGHNT and CDR2 YYREEE (reference sequence). The length of the CDR3 is 18 residues. The V and J ends lost 0 bases and 0 bases, in that order; junction bases with no gene match: 7. The CDR3 reads CASSLAADSGGSYNEQFF. The CDR3 DNA reads as TGTGCCAGCAGCTTGGCCGCTGATAGCGGGGGCTCCTACAATGAGCAGTTCTTC.

V is TRBV7-8 and J is TRBJ2-7; TRBD1 might be the D (6 bases). Germline V gives CDR1 SGHVS, CDR2 FQNEAQ. V shed 4 bases and J shed 4 bases, with 14 bases lying between them. The CDR3 runs to 14 residues. The CDR3 DNA reads as TGTGCCAGCAGCTCCCCCGGGACAAGGTACGAGCAGTACTTC. Its translation: CASSSPGTRYEQYF.

V is TRBV19 and J is TRBJ1-6, with 7 positions matching TRBD1. V trimming: 7 bases; J trimming: 7 bases; junction bases outside the gene matches: 16. From germline, CDR1 is LNHDA and CDR2 SQIVND (reference sequence). The CDR3 sequence is 17 residues long. CDR3 region: CASTISGTVGTNSPLHF. CDR3 bases: TGTGCCAGTACTATCTCCGGGACAGTGGGGACGAATTCACCCCTCCACTTT.

As regards this clone: An end of the junction does not agree with germline; a read error may underlie this. The rearrangement links TRBV7-7 to TRBJ1-2, with TRBD1 identical over 10 bases. CDR3 length: 15 amino acids. Looked up from germline, CDR1 is SSHAT and CDR2 is FNYEAQ (reference sequence). The CDR3, as DNA: TGTGCTAGCAGCTTAGCCGGGACAGGGGACTATGGCTACACCTTC. Translation: CASSLAGTGDYGYTF.

The V and J genes are TRBV11-3 and TRBJ2-3; D unclear. Germline V gene sequence: CDR1 SGHNT, CDR2 YENEEA. Trimming removed 5 bases at V and 3 bases at J, with 12 bases between. This CDR3 contains 14 residues. CDR3 nucleotides: TGTGCCAGCAGCAAAGATGGCAGAACAGATACGCAGTATTTT. Protein sequence: CASSKDGRTDTQYF.

The chain links TRBV7-8 to TRBJ1-5; D is uncertain. The CDR3 totals 15 residues. The V gene's germline CDR1 is SGHVS and CDR2 FQNEAQ. Trimming shortened V by 5 bases and J by 6 bases, and 17 bases separated the two germline ends. The CDR3, as DNA: TGTGCCAGCAGCCCTATCAGTGGGCAGTTTCAGCCCCAGCATTTT. Residues: CASSPISGQFQPQHF.

A word on this clone: Other nucleotide sequences in the sample specify the same CDR3. The J gene is TRBJ2-5, the V gene TRBV5-1; the match to TRBD2 covers 12 bases. Germline assignment: CDR1 SGHRS and CDR2 YFSETQ. Trimming cost V 2 bases and J 4 bases; bases outside gene matches: 3. The CDR3 is 15 amino acids. CDR3 region: CASSLASGGAETQYF. CDR3 sequence (DNA): TGCGCCAGCAGCTTAGCTAGCGGGGGGGCAGAGACCCAGTACTTC.

CDR3 sequence: CAISAGSDYEQYF. CDR3 coding DNA: TGTGCCATCAGTGCCGGGTCTGACTACGAGCAGTACTTC. The rearrangement uses TRBV10-3 and TRBJ2-7; D uncertain. Germline assignment: CDR1 ENHRY and CDR2 SYGVKD. This CDR3 contains 13 residues. Trimming stripped 4 bases from V and 3 bases from J, with 10 bases between.

The rearrangement joins TRBV19 to TRBJ2-7; TRBD1 matches at 9 bases. The V segment lost 0 bases and the J segment 4 bases; nucleotides outside the gene matches: 4. The length of the CDR3 is 15 residues. Per germline, CDR1 LNHDA and CDR2 SQIVND (reference sequence). The CDR3 nucleotides read TGTGCCAGTAGTATAGATTGGGACAGGGCGTACGAGCAGTACTTC. Amino acids: CASSIDWDRAYEQYF.

V is TRBV2 and J is TRBJ1-1; the D gene is possibly TRBD1 (5 bases). CDR1 and CDR2 (germline): SNHLY, FYNNEI. V was clipped by 7 bases and J by 4 bases, with 16 bases between them. The CDR3 contains 14 residues. The CDR3 loop is CASTGEVGSTEAFF. CDR3 nucleotide sequence: TGTGCCAGCACGGGGGAGGTAGGGAGCACTGAAGCTTTCTTT. Full variable domain (outside the CDR3, taken from reference TRBV2 and TRBJ1-1): EPEVTQTPSHQVTQMGQEVILRCVPISNHLYFYWYRQILGQKVEFLVSFYNNEISEKSEIFDDQFSVERPDGSNFTLKIRSTKLEDSAMYFCASTGEVGSTEAFFGQGTRLTVV.

The V and J genes are TRBV6-5 and TRBJ1-5, with 7 bases that match TRBD1. The CDR3 has 12 amino acids. The trim removed 7 bases at V and 5 bases at J, leaving 2 bases unmatched. Germline V CDR1 and CDR2: MNHEY, SVGAGI. The CDR3 protein is CASTTGDQPQHF. CDR3 nucleotides: TGTGCCAGCACCACAGGGGATCAGCCCCAGCATTTT.

V is TRBV11-2 and J is TRBJ1-1; D call uncertain. Trimming took 6 bases from V and 4 from J, leaving 12 bases between them. In germline, CDR1 is SGHAT, CDR2 FQNNGV. This CDR3 comprises 13 residues. The CDR3 DNA is TGTGCCAGCAGTACGGGGAAGGCCACTGAAGCTTTCTTT. As protein: CASSTGKATEAFF.

The V call is TRBV25-1, the J call TRBJ2-7; TRBD2 might be the D (5 bases). This CDR3 is 14 amino acids long. Germline loops: CDR1 MGHDK, CDR2 SYGVNS. Trimming pared 6 bases from V and 1 base from J, leaving 13 bases between. The CDR3 loop reads CASRPSGPSYEQYF. DNA for the CDR3: TGTGCCAGCAGACCAAGCGGACCGTCCTACGAGCAGTACTTC.

Comments on this clone: Other DNA sequences of this sample code for an identical CDR3. The V and J genes are TRBV5-6 and TRBJ1-1, with unresolved D. The V gene's germline CDR1 is SGHDT and CDR2 YYEEEE. Deletions cut 0 bases from V and 2 bases from J, with 8 bases between. The CDR3 extends over 14 amino acids. CDR3 bases: TGTGCCAGCAGCTTGGGGCAGTCTAACACTGAAGCTTTCTTT. Its protein is CASSLGQSNTEAFF.

This clone has only one observation. This chain uses TRBV6-6 with TRBJ1-2; 8 bases map to TRBD1. V was clipped by 2 bases and J by 6 bases; unmatched bases: 5. The CDR3 loop spans 14 amino acids. CDR1 MNHNY and CDR2 SVGAGI come from the germline V gene (reference sequence). The CDR3 region is CASSYPDREDGYTF. CDR3 coding DNA: TGTGCCAGCAGTTACCCGGACAGGGAGGATGGCTACACCTTC.

The CDR3 is CASSFDPGLNTEAFF. CDR3 sequence (DNA): TGTGCCAGCAGCTTCGATCCGGGTCTGAACACTGAAGCTTTCTTT. The rearrangement links TRBV11-1 to TRBJ1-1, with D unresolved. Trimming took off 3 bases at V and 0 bases at J, with 11 bases between the two ends. CDR3 length: 15 residues. Germline assignment: CDR1 SGHAT and CDR2 FQDESV (reference sequence).

The chain joins TRBV5-1 to TRBJ1-4; 7 bases are a match to TRBD1. The CDR3 consists of 16 residues. Germline loops: CDR1 SGHRS, CDR2 YFSETQ. The V gene end was trimmed by 0 bases and the J gene end by 11 bases; junction bases not matched to a gene: 13. CDR3 region: CASSLGDGTALGKLFF. The CDR3 nucleotides are TGCGCCAGCAGCTTGGGAGACGGGACAGCCTTAGGGAAACTGTTTTTT. Together with reference TRBV5-1 and TRBJ1-4, the CDR3 gives the full variable domain: KAGVTQTPRYLIKTRGQQVTLSCSPISGHRSVSWYQQTPGQGLQFLFEYFSETQRNKGNFPGRFSGRQFSNSRSEMNVSTLELGDSALYLCASSLGDGTALGKLFFGSGTQLSVL.

The J gene is TRBJ2-7, the V gene TRBV7-4, with 9 bases identical to TRBD2. Unmatched junction bases numbered 10, after V lost 2 bases and J lost 5 bases. The V gene's germline CDR1 is SGHVT and CDR2 SQSDAQ. There are 16 residues in the CDR3. Written as DNA, the CDR3 is TGTGCCAGCAGCTTATCCCATAGCGGGGGTGGCCACGAGCAGTACTTC. Translating it yields CASSLSHSGGGHEQYF. Looking up the rest from reference TRBV7-4 and TRBJ2-7 gives the full variable domain: GAGVSQSPRYKVAKRGRDVALRCDSISGHVTLYWYRQTLGQGSEVLTYSQSDAQRDKSGRPSGRFSAERPERSVSTLKIQRTEQGDSAVYLCASSLSHSGGGHEQYFGPGTRLTVT.

The chain has TRBV5-8 and TRBJ1-5, with D unclear. CDR1 and CDR2 from the germline V gene are SGHTS and YDEGEE. Trimming removed 0 bases at V and 5 bases at J, with 6 bases between. The CDR3 extends over 13 amino acids. CDR3 coding DNA: TGTGCCAGCAGCTTGGGCCCAGATCAGCCCCAGCATTTT. It translates to CASSLGPDQPQHF.

V usage is TRBV19 and J usage is TRBJ1-4; 9 nucleotides agree with TRBD1. There are 16 residues in the CDR3. The V gene's germline CDR1 is LNHDA and CDR2 SQIVND (reference sequence). With V trimmed by 1 base and J by 7 bases, 7 bases remained unmatched. Written as DNA, the CDR3 is TGTGCCAGTAGTATAGTTCCGGGACAGGGTAGTGAAAAACTGTTTTTT. Protein: CASSIVPGQGSEKLFF.

The chain has TRBV6-4 and TRBJ1-3; weak D call: TRBD1 (5 bases). This CDR3 has 15 residues. The V end lost 1 base, the J end lost 1 base, and 8 bases lay between the germline ends. The germline gives CDR1 MRHNA, CDR2 SNTAGT. The CDR3 DNA follows: TGTGCCAGCAGTGACTGGGGCAGTTCTGGAAACACCATATATTTT. It codes for CASSDWGSSGNTIYF.

The chain is built from TRBV5-4 and TRBJ2-7; possible D gene TRBD2, 5 bases. The V gene lost 4 bases and the J gene lost 9 bases, with 23 bases spanning the gap. CDR1 SGHNT and CDR2 YYREEE come from the germline V gene (reference sequence). The CDR3 has 15 amino acids. The CDR3 DNA reads as TGTGCCAGCAGCCGGGGAACACTACCTACGAGTGGGCAGTACTTC. Translated, it gives CASSRGTLPTSGQYF.

This chain uses TRBV7-2 with TRBJ1-5; the D gene is possibly TRBD1 (6 bases). This CDR3 contains 15 residues. V lost 5 bases to trimming and J lost 2 bases, with 13 bases between them. In germline, CDR1 is SGHTA, CDR2 FQGNSA. CDR3 protein: CASSLQGAGNQPQHF. CDR3 nucleotides: TGTGCCAGCAGCCTACAGGGTGCGGGCAATCAGCCCCAGCATTTT.